One sample yielded the 20 T cell receptor beta chains listed below, sequenced in a study of spatial heterogeneity in lung cancer. The time point is: blood at routine non-recurrence follow-up after resection. Without sorting, whole RNA was sequenced from tumor, nontumor lung or frozen PBMC. TCRdb re-called the 5' RACE reads with MiXCR, one entry per CDR3 protein. Among about 52,000 distinct CDR3 sequences listed, more than 6.5% were seen once. The sequences come from PBMCs, collected at follow-up. The receptors derive from a female donor with early-stage non-small cell lung cancer.

This clonotype came up many times. J is TRBJ2-7 and V is TRBV6-2 or TRBV6-3; the match to TRBD1 covers 7 bases. Germline V CDR1 and CDR2: MNHEY, SVGEGT. The CDR3 loop spans 13 amino acids. Trimming cost V 4 bases and J 2 bases; bases outside gene matches: 2. CDR3 region: CASSWTGTYEQYF. CDR3 coding DNA: TGTGCCAGCAGTTGGACAGGCACCTACGAGCAGTACTTC.

This clonotype was counted a few times. The chain joins TRBV5-1 to TRBJ2-2; the D gene is possibly TRBD1 (5 bases). The length of the CDR3 is 16 residues. V lost 5 bases, J lost 3 bases, and 17 bases lay in between. Germline V lookup: CDR1 SGHRS, CDR2 YFSETQ. The CDR3 sequence: CASSWPAQGYTGELFF. The CDR3 DNA reads as TGCGCCAGCAGTTGGCCTGCGCAGGGATACACCGGGGAGCTGTTTTTT.

In this sample, this clonotype turned up many times. This chain joins TRBV7-2 and TRBJ2-5; tentatively, D is TRBD2 (6 bases). Germline CDR1 SGHTA, CDR2 FQGNSA. The CDR3 length is 14 residues. V lost 0 bases to trimming and J lost 7 bases, with 12 bases between them. CDR3 sequence (DNA): TGTGCCAGCAGCTTAGCGGGCGGGGAAGGGACCCAGTACTTC. It codes for CASSLAGGEGTQYF.

The V and J genes are TRBV7-2 and TRBJ1-4; D is uncertain. CDR1 is SGHTA, CDR2 FQGNSA, per germline. The CDR3 consists of 17 residues. With 4 bases removed from V and 0 bases from J, the gap between germline ends came to 15 bases. The CDR3 spells CASSSQPGRATNEKLFF. As DNA, the CDR3 is TGTGCCAGCAGCTCACAACCGGGGAGAGCAACTAATGAAAAACTGTTTTTT.

The V call is TRBV20-1, the J call TRBJ1-2; tentative D call: TRBD1 (6 bases). CDR1 DFQATT and CDR2 SNEGSKA come from the germline V gene (reference sequence). V was cut by 8 bases and J by 2 bases, with 15 bases left in between. The CDR3 consists of 13 residues. CDR3 DNA sequence: TGCAGTTTTCACAGGGAGGGGAACTATGGCTACACCTTC. Residues: CSFHREGNYGYTF.

This chain uses TRBV24-1 with TRBJ2-1; D is uncertain. CDR3 size: 16 residues. The V and J ends lost 1 base and 0 bases respectively, with 9 bases between them. Germline V gene sequence: CDR1 KGHDR, CDR2 SFDVKD. CDR3 sequence (DNA): TGTGCCACCAGTGATTTTGAAGGCGGCTCCTACAATGAGCAGTTCTTC. This translates into CATSDFEGGSYNEQFF.

The chain employs TRBV11-3 and TRBJ2-2, with D possibly matching TRBD2 (5 bases). CDR3 length equals 16 residues. Germline V CDR1 and CDR2: SGHNT, YENEEA. Trimming shortened V by 2 bases and J by 4 bases, and 14 bases separated the two germline ends. The CDR3 sequence: CASSLRRAGSTGELFF. In DNA form, the CDR3 reads TGTGCCAGCAGCTTACGTAGGGCTGGGAGCACCGGGGAGCTGTTTTTT.

This clonotype occurred many times. The genes are TRBV5-6 and TRBJ2-7; D might be TRBD2 (5 bases). V lost 4 bases to trimming and J lost 6 bases, with 11 bases between them. The CDR3 contains 12 residues. Germline V gene data show CDR1 as SGHDT and CDR2 as YYEEEE. The DNA of the CDR3 is TGTGCCAGCAGCGAGGGTTCGGGCGAGCAGTACTTC. Encoded protein: CASSEGSGEQYF.

This clonotype has a count of ten or more. V usage is TRBV20-1 and J usage is TRBJ1-2, with D tentatively TRBD1 (5 bases). V was trimmed by 5 bases and J by 7 bases, leaving 14 bases between them. Germline CDR1 and CDR2: DFQATT and SNEGSKA (reference sequence). This CDR3 is built from 12 residues. The CDR3 coding sequence is TGCAGTGCTCCGGACAACCGTTTTGGCTACACCTTC. Encoded protein: CSAPDNRFGYTF.

There are many counts of this clonotype. The chain couples TRBV24-1 to TRBJ1-1; 10 bases are shared with TRBD1. The trim removed 7 bases at V and 8 bases at J, leaving 3 bases unmatched. This CDR3 contains 12 residues. Germline V gives CDR1 KGHDR, CDR2 SFDVKD. The CDR3 sequence is CATRTGGSEAFF. Written as DNA, the CDR3 is TGTGCCACCAGGACAGGGGGCTCCGAAGCTTTCTTT.

This clonotype was detected ten times or more. The rearrangement joins TRBV6-2 or TRBV6-3 to TRBJ2-6, with TRBD1 matching over 7 bases. In germline, CDR1 is MNHEY, CDR2 SVGEGT. The CDR3 is 17 amino acids. The V gene end was trimmed by 2 bases and the J gene end by 0 bases; junction bases not matched to a gene: 4. The CDR3 region has the DNA TGTGCCAGCAGTTACCTCGCAGGGGGCTCTGGGGCCAACGTCCTGACTTTC. It encodes CASSYLAGGSGANVLTF.

This clonotype was seen only a few times. The chain combines TRBV11-2 with TRBJ2-7; tentative D call: TRBD1 (6 bases). Trimming removed 5 bases at V and 0 bases at J, with 8 bases between. CDR1 is SGHAT and CDR2 is FQNNGV in the germline V gene. This CDR3 is 13 amino acids long. Here the CDR3 reads CASSRGHSYEQYF. For the CDR3, the DNA is TGTGCCAGCAGCAGGGGACACTCCTACGAGCAGTACTTC.

This clonotype was found many times. The V call is TRBV10-2, the J call TRBJ1-1; D not certain. CDR1 and CDR2 from the germline V gene are WSHSY and SAAADI. CDR3 length equals 12 residues. V dropped 2 bases and J dropped 7 bases, with 8 bases sitting between them. The CDR3 sequence: CASSEQNYEAFF. The CDR3 DNA is TGCGCCAGCAGTGAGCAGAATTATGAAGCTTTCTTT.

CDR3 residues: CASQANPSTDTQYF. CDR3 sequence (DNA): TGTGCCAGCCAAGCGAACCCTAGCACAGATACGCAGTATTTT. The V gene is TRBV11-3, the J gene TRBJ2-3; D is ambiguous. V dropped 8 bases and J dropped 0 bases, with 12 bases sitting between them. There are 14 residues in the CDR3. Per the germline V gene, CDR1 is SGHNT and CDR2 is YENEEA.

This clonotype was detected ten times or more. The chain employs TRBV15 and TRBJ1-2; D gene ambiguous. Germline loops: CDR1 LNHNV, CDR2 YYDKDF (reference sequence). This CDR3 is 15 amino acids long. The V end was cut by 5 bases, the J end by 0 bases, with 13 bases between. CDR3 in amino acids: CATSQSNSANYGYTF. CDR3 in DNA: TGTGCCACCAGCCAAAGCAACTCAGCTAACTATGGCTACACCTTC.

This clonotype occurred a few times. This chain links TRBV20-1 with TRBJ2-2; no clear D. This CDR3 is 13 amino acids long. Trimming cost V 3 bases and J 0 bases, with 5 bases left between them. Germline CDR1 DFQATT, CDR2 SNEGSKA (reference sequence). In DNA, the CDR3 is TGCAGTGCTAGGACACCGAACACCGGGGAGCTGTTTTTT. Translating gives CSARTPNTGELFF.

This clonotype has only a few counts. The J gene is TRBJ1-4, the V gene TRBV29-1; D perhaps matches TRBD1 (5 bases). This CDR3 region has 13 residues. The V gene lost 6 bases and the J gene lost 5 bases, with 13 bases spanning the gap. CDR1 is SQVTM and CDR2 is ANQGSEA in the germline V gene. The CDR3 protein is CSVRGSGNEKLFF. CDR3 DNA sequence: TGCAGCGTAAGGGGATCGGGAAATGAAAAACTGTTTTTT.

The V gene is TRBV4-1, the J gene TRBJ2-7, with 11 bases lining up with TRBD1. V lost 3 bases to trimming and J lost 2 bases; unmatched junction nucleotides: 6. The CDR3 contains 16 residues. In germline, CDR1 is MGHRA, CDR2 YSYEKL. Here the CDR3 reads CASSQVPGQGAYEQYF. The CDR3 bases are TGCGCCAGCAGCCAGGTCCCGGGACAGGGGGCCTACGAGCAGTACTTC.

This clonotype was found a few times. J is TRBJ2-5 and V is TRBV20-1; weak D call: TRBD2 (5 bases). Germline CDR1 is DFQATT and CDR2 is SNEGSKA (reference sequence). V was clipped by 0 bases and J by 5 bases, with 7 bases between them. This CDR3 is 12 amino acids long. Here the CDR3 reads CSARDGGETQYF. As DNA, the CDR3 is TGCAGTGCTAGAGATGGCGGGGAGACCCAGTACTTC.

This clonotype was observed a few times. J is TRBJ2-7 and V is TRBV6-2 or TRBV6-3; 9 bases agree with TRBD2. The CDR3 runs to 15 residues. Germline CDR1 reads MNHEY; CDR2 reads SVGEGT. The V segment lost 7 bases and the J segment 0 bases; nucleotides outside the gene matches: 7. The CDR3 sequence: CASIEAGGLSYEQYF. In nucleotides, the CDR3 is TGTGCCAGCATTGAAGCGGGGGGCCTCTCCTACGAGCAGTACTTC.